The source of this T cell receptor beta chain is a study of cytomegalovirus exposure and HLA in healthy donors. This PCR relied on a set of 60 Vbeta primers and 13 Jbeta primers. Profiled with immunoSEQ multiplex PCR; TCRdb holds only in-frame clones, not every one. This repertoire shows around 120,000 clones, roughly 79% found once; its top ten account for about 0.7%. CDR3 length: 15 amino acids. Per the germline V gene, CDR1 is SGHTA and CDR2 is FQGNSA. Deletions cut 5 bases from V and 4 bases from J, with 15 bases between. The chain employs TRBV7-2 and TRBJ2-1, with D possibly matching TRBD1 (5 bases). The sample was PBMCs. The receptor was derived from a man younger than 35 in good health and CMV-seronegative. The CDR3 protein is CASSPRGGQYNEQFF. The DNA for the CDR3 is TGTGCCAGCAGCCCAAGGGGTGGGCAGTACAATGAGCAGTTCTTC.